The clone carrying this T cell receptor (beta chain) was counted many times. Antigen unknown. The CDR3 extends over 15 amino acids. V shed 0 bases and J shed 3 bases, with 11 bases lying between them. The germline V gene has CDR1 DFQATT and CDR2 SNEGSKA (reference sequence). Time point indicated: persistent/refractory GD, antithyroid drugs over 5 years with positive TRAb. PBMCs were the source of the RNA used for TCR sequencing. Under American Thyroid Association guidelines, Graves' disease was diagnosed. This sample was taken from a study of regulatory T cells in long-lasting Graves disease. Study in general: Patients met the persistent Graves' disease definition after over 5 years of antithyroid drugs with positive TSH receptor antibodies. Overall study results and limits: When disease was persistent, TRBV28, TRBJ1-2 and TRBJ2-5 were the favored segments. Analysis covered peripheral blood alone, not thyroid tissue.

Building the TCR beta libraries relied on iRepertoire HTBI primers, and CDR3 regions underwent Arm-PCR. Using its own MiXCR run on the multiplex PCR reads, TCRdb lists one record per CDR3 protein. This table holds roughly 300,000 distinct CDR3 sequences, 20% to 25% found once. The sample was peripheral blood mononuclear cells (PBMCs), taken when the disease was refractory, from a patient treated with antithyroid drugs. This receptor was identified in a female donor with Graves disease. V usage is TRBV20-1 and J usage is TRBJ1-4; D is unresolved. The CDR3 protein is CSARDLTRSNEKLFF. In DNA, the CDR3 is TGCAGTGCTAGAGATTTAACCAGGTCTAATGAAAAACTGTTTTTT.